This T cell receptor (beta chain) was obtained from a study of OX40 agonist ivuxolimab in advanced cancers. Study as a whole: Patients got intravenous ivuxolimab at 0.01 to 10 mg/kg every 2 weeks.

The study, taken as a whole, reports: Within 6 weeks, CD4+ and CD8+ blood T cells expanded clonally at 0.1 to 3.0 mg/kg.

The data were produced by immunoSEQ multiplex PCR, yet TCRdb's version contains in-frame clones alone and is incomplete. The sample contains about 76,000 clones, 89% of which appear only once. This CDR3 is built from 13 residues. From germline, CDR1 is SGHTA and CDR2 FQGNSA. J lost 10 bases, V lost 4 bases, and 4 bases had no gene match. A note on this clone: What it recognizes is unknown.

The TCR comes from an adult with an advanced solid tumor such as melanoma, head and neck, liver or kidney cancer. The sequences come from CD4+ or CD8+ T cells sorted from blood, collected in a trial of the OX40 agonist ivuxolimab. V usage is TRBV7-2 and J usage is TRBJ1-4; 9 nucleotides line up with TRBD1. The CDR3 nucleotides are TGTGCCAGCAGCTGGGACAGGGAAAGAAAACTGTTTTTT. Its protein is CASSWDRERKLFF. The full variable domain, rest sourced from reference TRBV7-2 and TRBJ1-4, is GAGVSQSPSNKVTEKGKDVELRCDPISGHTALYWYRQSLGQGLEFLIYFQGNSAPDKSGLPSDRFSAERTGGSVSTLTIQRTQQEDSAVYLCASSWDRERKLFFGSGTQLSVL.